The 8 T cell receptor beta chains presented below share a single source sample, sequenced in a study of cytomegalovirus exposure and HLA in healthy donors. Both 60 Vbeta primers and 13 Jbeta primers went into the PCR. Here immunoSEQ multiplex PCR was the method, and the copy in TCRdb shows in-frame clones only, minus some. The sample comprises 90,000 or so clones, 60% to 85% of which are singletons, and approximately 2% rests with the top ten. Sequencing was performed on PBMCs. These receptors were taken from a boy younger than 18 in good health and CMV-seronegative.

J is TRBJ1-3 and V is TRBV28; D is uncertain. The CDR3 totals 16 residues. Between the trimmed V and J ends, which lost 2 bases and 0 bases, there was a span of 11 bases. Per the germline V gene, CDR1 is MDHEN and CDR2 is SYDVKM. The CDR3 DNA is TGTGCCAGCAGTTTAGGTATTTTGAGCTCTGGAAACACCATATATTTT. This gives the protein CASSLGILSSGNTIYF.

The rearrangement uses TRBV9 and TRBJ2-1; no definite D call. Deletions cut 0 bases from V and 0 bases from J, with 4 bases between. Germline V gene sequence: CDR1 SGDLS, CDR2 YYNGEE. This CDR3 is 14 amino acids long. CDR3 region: CASSVGSSYNEQFF. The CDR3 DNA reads TGTGCCAGCAGCGTAGGGAGCTCCTACAATGAGCAGTTCTTC. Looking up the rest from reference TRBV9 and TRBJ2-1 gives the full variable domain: DSGVTQTPKHLITATGQRVTLRCSPRSGDLSVYWYQQSLDQGLQFLIQYYNGEERAKGNILERFSAQQFPDLHSELNLSSLELGDSALYFCASSVGSSYNEQFFGPGTRLTVL.

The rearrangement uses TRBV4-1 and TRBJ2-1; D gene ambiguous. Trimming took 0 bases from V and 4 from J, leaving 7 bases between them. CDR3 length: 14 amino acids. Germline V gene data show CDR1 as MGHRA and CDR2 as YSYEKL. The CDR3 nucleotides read TGCGCCAGCAGCCAAGATTCCGGGTACAATGAGCAGTTCTTC. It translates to CASSQDSGYNEQFF.

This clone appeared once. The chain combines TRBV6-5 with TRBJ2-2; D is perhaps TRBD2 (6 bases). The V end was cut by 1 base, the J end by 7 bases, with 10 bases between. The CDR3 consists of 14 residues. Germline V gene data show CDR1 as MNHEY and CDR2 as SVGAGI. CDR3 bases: TGTGCCAGCAGTTACTACGGGGGAGACGGGGAGCTGTTTTTT. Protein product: CASSYYGGDGELFF.

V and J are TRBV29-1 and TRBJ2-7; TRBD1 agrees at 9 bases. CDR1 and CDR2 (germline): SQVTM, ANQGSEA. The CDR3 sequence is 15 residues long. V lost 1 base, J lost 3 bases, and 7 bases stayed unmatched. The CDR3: CSVEAGTGKFYEQYF. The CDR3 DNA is TGCAGCGTTGAAGCTGGGACAGGGAAATTCTACGAGCAGTACTTC.

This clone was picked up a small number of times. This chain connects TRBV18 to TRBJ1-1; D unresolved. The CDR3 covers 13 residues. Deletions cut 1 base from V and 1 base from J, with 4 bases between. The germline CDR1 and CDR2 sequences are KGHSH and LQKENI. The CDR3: CASSPRQNTEAFF. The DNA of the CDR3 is TGTGCCAGCTCACCACGGCAGAACACTGAAGCTTTCTTT.

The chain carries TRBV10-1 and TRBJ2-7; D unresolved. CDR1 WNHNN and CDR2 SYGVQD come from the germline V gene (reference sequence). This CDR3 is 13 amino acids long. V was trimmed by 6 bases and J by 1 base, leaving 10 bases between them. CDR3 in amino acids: CASSPTNSYEQYF. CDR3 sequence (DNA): TGCGCCAGCAGCCCAACAAATTCCTACGAGCAGTACTTC.

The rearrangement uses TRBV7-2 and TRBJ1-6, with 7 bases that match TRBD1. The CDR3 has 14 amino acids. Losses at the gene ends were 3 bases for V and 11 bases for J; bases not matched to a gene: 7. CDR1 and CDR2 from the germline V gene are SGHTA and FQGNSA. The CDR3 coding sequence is TGTGCCAGCAGCTTCCGGGACAGTCAGCCACCCCTCCACTTT. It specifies CASSFRDSQPPLHF.